Reported below is one TCR beta chain. Its antigen remains unknown. The trim removed 4 bases at V and 5 bases at J, leaving 5 bases unmatched. The CDR3 contains 15 residues. Germline values: CDR1 MDHEN, CDR2 SYDVKM. Here immunoSEQ multiplex PCR was the method, and the copy in TCRdb shows in-frame clones only, minus some. The sample has about 100,000 clones; around 90% are singletons. This record belongs to a study of T cell responses to AZD1222 COVID-19 vaccine. Overall study results and limits: At baseline, just a handful of AZD1222 recipients tested seropositive. Donor demographics were predominantly white British with a female majority; clonal diversity may be underestimated.

The sequence was collected from an adult in good health. This specimen was peripheral blood, taken on day 0 of AZD1222 vaccination. This chain uses TRBV28 with TRBJ1-4, with 9 positions matching TRBD1. The CDR3 spells CASSYRDRANEKLFF. CDR3 nucleotide sequence: TGTGCCAGCAGTTACCGGGACAGGGCCAATGAAAAACTGTTTTTT.